This T cell receptor (beta chain) comes out of a study of blood T cell repertoires in COVID-19. For the study at large: The samples span acute and convalescent COVID-19 from the United States, Italy and Spain.

Under the authors' procedure: Reference gene primer amplification in the assay estimated nucleated cell counts. This table comes from immunoSEQ multiplex PCR, and its TCRdb copy is limited to in-frame clones, with some not included. The V and J calls and clone size come from that table; D and trimming were worked out from the DNA. The table records some 250,000 clones, roughly 86% of them present only once. The ends lost 8 bases at V and 1 base at J; junction bases unmatched: 3. The germline V gene encodes CDR1 SNHLY and CDR2 FYNNEI. This CDR3 is 13 amino acids long. The V gene is TRBV2, the J gene TRBJ1-1, with 8 bases lining up with TRBD1. The specimen was peripheral blood. This TCR came from a woman aged 25 to 39 who had recovered from COVID-19. CDR3 protein: CASPQGANTEAFF. CDR3 bases: TGTGCCAGCCCTCAGGGGGCGAACACTGAAGCTTTCTTT.